A single sample is the source of the 5 T cell receptor beta chains below, sequenced in a study of identical twins. TCRdb itself ran the 5' RACE reads through MiXCR, one entry per CDR3 protein. The sample lists 300,000 to 400,000 distinct CDR3 sequences; over 9% were seen once. Another study also made use of these data, one on yellow fever vaccine responses in identical twins.

Material: CD8+ T cells sorted from blood. These TCRs come from a woman younger than 30 in good health.

The rearrangement uses TRBV5-1 and TRBJ1-1; no clear D gene. The CDR3 has 15 amino acids. Trimming left V 1 base short and J 1 base short, with 11 bases between. The V gene's germline CDR1 is SGHRS and CDR2 YFSETQ. The CDR3 region has the DNA TGCGCCAGCAGCTTGTCGAGTTTTGGGAACACTGAAGCTTTCTTT. Its protein is CASSLSSFGNTEAFF.

Many counts were recorded for this clonotype. The chain is built from TRBV9 and TRBJ1-1, with D perhaps matching TRBD1 (5 bases). V was clipped by 2 bases and J by 0 bases, with 11 bases between them. The CDR3 runs 15 residues. Germline V gene lookup returns CDR1 SGDLS and CDR2 YYNGEE. CDR3 nucleotide sequence: TGTGCCAGCAGCGTGAAGACAGACCTGAACACTGAAGCTTTCTTT. This sequence encodes CASSVKTDLNTEAFF.

This clonotype appeared a few times. The rearrangement joins TRBV6-2 or TRBV6-3 to TRBJ2-7, with D perhaps TRBD1 or TRBD2 (5 bases each). The CDR3 is 15 amino acids. V was shortened by 6 bases and J by 0 bases, with 15 bases between the two germline ends. From germline, CDR1 is MNHEY and CDR2 SVGEGT. The DNA of the CDR3 is TGTGCCAGCAGGAAAGGGACCGAGAGCTCCTACGAGCAGTACGTC. This codes for CASRKGTESSYEQYV.

This clonotype was seen many times. This chain connects TRBV12-3 or TRBV12-4 to TRBJ1-2; D gene uncertain. The CDR3 extends over 12 amino acids. The ends were cut back, 4 bases at V and 7 bases at J, with 10 bases in the middle. CDR3 in amino acids: CASSSSYVGYTF. The CDR3 bases are TGTGCCAGCAGTTCCTCTTACGTTGGCTACACCTTC.

This chain uses TRBV12-3 or TRBV12-4 with TRBJ2-7, with 12 bases lining up with TRBD2. CDR3 length equals 15 residues. Trimming cost V 4 bases and J 3 bases; bases outside gene matches: 4. The DNA for the CDR3 is TGTGCCAGCAGTTCCCGACTAGCGGGAGACTACGAGCAGTACTTC. This encodes CASSSRLAGDYEQYF.